This T cell receptor (beta chain) appears in the sequencing data of a study of shared clonotypes between healthy human individuals. The protocol was immunoSEQ multiplex PCR, while the TCRdb copy is restricted to in-frame clones and leaves out a portion. The repertoire has more than 2,000,000 clones, more than 80% of them found once; the top ten carry over 0.12%. V was clipped by 10 bases and J by 3 bases, with 18 bases between them. Germline values: CDR1 MNHEY, CDR2 SVGAGI. This CDR3 has 15 amino acids. V gene TRBV6-5 combines with J gene TRBJ1-4; unclear D gene. Material: naive CD4+ T cells sorted from blood. The subset was: CD45RA+ positively selected. The TCR was taken from a man aged 18 to 29 in good health. The CDR3 sequence: CATSRATTANEKLFF. The CDR3 DNA follows: TGTGCCACCTCTAGGGCGACAACAGCTAATGAAAAACTGTTTTTT.